This TCR beta chain was captured in a study of T cells in Graves' hyperthyroidism and ophthalmopathy. Study-wide results and limits: Most thyroid-expanded clonotypes above 0.001 were also found in blood.

With 0 bases removed from V and 1 base from J, the gap between germline ends came to 9 bases. The CDR3 covers 15 residues. CDR1 is SGHVS and CDR2 is FQNEAQ in the germline V gene. Exclusion criteria comprised uncontrolled infection, other autoimmune disease, pregnancy or lactation. Diagnoses used clinical symptoms, serum thyroxine and TRAb, thyroid ultrasound and orbital computed tomography. Amplified TCR beta CDR3 regions came from RNA transcripts. TCR CDR3 regions were first amplified by RT-PCR with HTBI primers. TCRdb re-analysed the multiplex PCR reads in MiXCR, keeping a single row per CDR3 protein. The sample lists about 400,000 distinct CDR3 sequences; roughly an eighth were seen once. This clonotype was detected ten times or more. Its antigen is still unknown.

The specimen was blood. This chain joins TRBV7-8 and TRBJ1-1; no clear D gene. This TCR was recovered from a woman between 18 and 29 years old with Graves' hyperthyroidism. CDR3 region: CASSLAASQNTEAFF. The CDR3 bases are TGTGCCAGCAGCTTAGCCGCCAGCCAGAACACTGAAGCTTTCTTT. Full variable domain (rest looked up from reference TRBV7-8 and TRBJ1-1): GAGVSQSPRYKVAKRGQDVALRCDPISGHVSLFWYQQALGQGPEFLTYFQNEAQLDKSGLPSDRFFAERPEGSVSTLKIQRTQQEDSAVYLCASSLAASQNTEAFFGQGTRLTVV.